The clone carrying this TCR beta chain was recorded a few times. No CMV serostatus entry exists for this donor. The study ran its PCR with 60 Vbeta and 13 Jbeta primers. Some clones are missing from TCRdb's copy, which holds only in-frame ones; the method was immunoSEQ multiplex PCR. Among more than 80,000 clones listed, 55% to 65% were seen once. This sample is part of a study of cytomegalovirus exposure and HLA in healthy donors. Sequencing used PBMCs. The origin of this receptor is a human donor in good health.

In nucleotides, the CDR3 is TGTGCCAGCAGCTCGGGTCTTATGAACACTGAAGCTTTCTTT. It translates to CASSSGLMNTEAFF. The chain couples TRBV5-5 to TRBJ1-1; D not certain. The CDR3 has 14 amino acids. Germline values: CDR1 SGHKS, CDR2 YYEKEE (reference sequence). Trimming took 3 bases from V and 0 from J, leaving 9 bases between them.